Below are 26 T cell receptor beta chains sequenced from a single sample in a study of blood T cell repertoires in COVID-19. Here immunoSEQ multiplex PCR was the method, and the copy in TCRdb shows in-frame clones only, minus some. The repertoire includes roughly 130,000 clones, approximately 85% of them detected once, and roughly 3.4% sits in the top ten. Sequenced input: PBMCs or T cells enriched from blood (not recorded which). The receptors shown here come from a woman aged 50 to 60 with acute COVID-19.

This clone was seen a single time. The chain carries TRBV20-1 and TRBJ1-2, with 8 bases matching TRBD1. CDR3 size: 12 residues. Germline trimming cut 3 bases from V and 5 bases from J; bases unmatched to any gene: 2. The germline V gene has CDR1 DFQATT and CDR2 SNEGSKA (reference sequence). The CDR3 DNA reads TGCAGTGCTAGTTACAGGGGGTATGGCTACACCTTC. It yields the protein CSASYRGYGYTF.

The genes are TRBV5-1 and TRBJ1-5, with TRBD1 matching 8 bases. The CDR3 has 14 amino acids. Per the germline V gene, CDR1 is SGHRS and CDR2 is YFSETQ. Trimming cost V 0 bases and J 7 bases; bases outside gene matches: 3. The CDR3 loop is CASSLVQGAQPQHF. The CDR3 bases are TGCGCCAGCAGCTTGGTCCAGGGGGCCCAGCCCCAGCATTTT.

CDR3 nucleotide sequence: TGTGCCAGCAGCAGGGACCGGGACAGCTATGAAGCTTTCTTT. This sequence encodes CASSRDRDSYEAFF. The V and J genes are TRBV5-4 and TRBJ1-1; 7 bases are a match to TRBD1. J was trimmed by 7 bases and V by 4 bases; bases with no gene match: 10. Per germline, CDR1 SGHNT and CDR2 YYREEE (reference sequence). This CDR3 has 14 residues.

The chain carries TRBV18 and TRBJ1-5; 7 bases agree with TRBD1. This CDR3 contains 18 residues. Germline assignment: CDR1 KGHSH and CDR2 LQKENI. V lost 4 bases and J lost 0; bases outside the gene matches: 12. The DNA for the CDR3 is TGTGCCAGCTCACTCACCGGGACAGCCCTTTATAGCAATCAGCCCCAGCATTTT. Its protein product is CASSLTGTALYSNQPQHF.

The chain combines TRBV29-1 with TRBJ2-7, with 10 nucleotides matching TRBD2. Germline loops: CDR1 SQVTM, CDR2 ANQGSEA. The CDR3 extends over 16 amino acids. V shed 4 bases and J 5 bases; nucleotides not matched to a gene: 14. CDR3 DNA sequence: TGCAGCGTTGGAGGTTTGGCTAGCGGGAGCAAGAACGAGCAGTACTTC. This sequence encodes CSVGGLASGSKNEQYF.

This clone was detected once. The chain couples TRBV4-1 to TRBJ1-4, with unresolved D. Germline V gene sequence: CDR1 MGHRA, CDR2 YSYEKL. V was pared by 1 base and J by 0 bases, with 9 bases between. The CDR3 runs to 16 residues. The CDR3 region has the DNA TGCGCCAGCAGCCAAGGGGGAGTAGCAACTAATGAAAAACTGTTTTTT. It translates to CASSQGGVATNEKLFF.

V and J are TRBV7-3 and TRBJ2-2; 8 bases are a match to TRBD2. The CDR3 covers 18 residues. Germline V gene lookup returns CDR1 SGHTA and CDR2 FQGTGA. J gave up 6 bases and V 0 bases, and 12 bases lay outside the gene matches. CDR3 nucleotides: TGTGCCAGCAGCTTAACTTTCCCGGGACTAGAAGGATCCGGGGAGCTGTTTTTT. It yields the protein CASSLTFPGLEGSGELFF.

The CDR3 bases are TGTGCCAGCAGCGAAAGGACCGGGACTTCAGTAGGGGAGCTGTTTTTT. Translating it yields CASSERTGTSVGELFF. The chain uses TRBV3-1 (or the pseudogene TRBV3-2) and TRBJ2-2, with D maybe TRBD2 (6 bases). This CDR3 comprises 16 residues. V gave up 5 bases and J gave up 8 bases, with 21 bases separating them. CDR1 is LGHDT, CDR2 YNNKEL, per germline (reference sequence).

The chain uses TRBV19 and TRBJ2-1; no clear D. Germline CDR1 and CDR2: LNHDA and SQIVND (reference sequence). Trimming left V 2 bases short and J 14 bases short, with 16 bases between. CDR3 length: 13 amino acids. CDR3 nucleotide sequence: TGTGCCAGTAGTATATCTCAGGAAGGATTCAAGTTCTTC. This translates into CASSISQEGFKFF.

The chain couples TRBV11-2 to TRBJ2-6, with TRBD1 matching 7 bases. The CDR3 is 17 amino acids. After removal of 1 base from V and 4 bases from J, the junction contained 7 bases not matched to a gene. Germline lookup yields CDR1 SGHAT and CDR2 FQNNGV. CDR3 region: CASSLAPTGTGANVLTF. CDR3 bases: TGTGCCAGCAGCTTAGCTCCGACAGGGACCGGGGCCAACGTCCTGACTTTC.

V gene TRBV7-9 combines with J gene TRBJ2-3, with no clear D. The CDR3 runs to 12 residues. Trimming removed 1 base from V and 7 bases from J, with 6 bases in between. Looked up from germline, CDR1 is SEHNR and CDR2 is FQNEAQ (reference sequence). The chain's CDR3 is CASSLVAYTQYF. CDR3 nucleotides: TGTGCCAGCAGCTTAGTTGCGTATACGCAGTATTTT.

This rearrangement joins TRBV2 to TRBJ2-1, with 7 bases matching TRBD2. J lost 4 bases, V lost 6 bases, and 12 bases had no gene match. The germline V gene encodes CDR1 SNHLY and CDR2 FYNNEI. This CDR3 spans 16 amino acids. The CDR3 protein is CASSIIIGLDYNEQFF. The CDR3 nucleotides read TGTGCCAGCAGCATAATTATTGGACTAGATTACAATGAGCAGTTCTTC.

This clone showed up just a few times. V gene TRBV2 combines with J gene TRBJ1-1; 9 bases line up with TRBD1. The CDR3 is 16 residues long. After removal of 4 bases from V and 4 bases from J, the junction contained 10 bases not matched to a gene. Germline V lookup: CDR1 SNHLY, CDR2 FYNNEI. CDR3 amino acids: CASSVFRPGQGTEAFF. The CDR3 nucleotides read TGTGCCAGCAGTGTGTTCCGACCGGGACAGGGCACTGAAGCTTTCTTT.

The CDR3 bases are TGTGCCAGCAGCCAGGCAAGTTACGAGCAGTACTTC. Translation: CASSQASYEQYF. V usage is TRBV14 and J usage is TRBJ2-7; no reliable D call. CDR1 and CDR2 (germline): SGHDN, FVKESK. CDR3 length equals 12 residues. V dropped 3 bases and J dropped 4 bases, with 7 bases sitting between them.

The V and J genes are TRBV19 and TRBJ2-2; D is perhaps TRBD1 (6 bases). Trimming cost V 10 bases and J 4 bases, with 16 bases left between them. Germline CDR1 is LNHDA and CDR2 is SQIVND (reference sequence). The CDR3 is 14 residues long. The CDR3, as DNA: TGTGCCACTCTAGGGGGTTTGAGCACCGGGGAGCTGTTTTTT. Translating it yields CATLGGLSTGELFF.

V and J are TRBV11-1 and TRBJ1-1, with 8 bases identical to TRBD1. The germline V gene encodes CDR1 SGHAT and CDR2 FQDESV (reference sequence). After removal of 5 bases from V and 1 base from J, the junction contained 9 bases not matched to a gene. This CDR3 has 16 residues. The CDR3 DNA is TGTGCCAGCAGCGACAAATCGGACAGGGCGAACACTGAAGCTTTCTTT. Its translation: CASSDKSDRANTEAFF.

V gene TRBV7-9 combines with J gene TRBJ2-5, with TRBD1 matching 9 bases. Germline CDR1 and CDR2: SEHNR and FQNEAQ (reference sequence). Trimming removed 1 base from V and 6 bases from J; junction bases left unmatched: 9. The length of the CDR3 is 16 residues. CDR3 in amino acids: CASSLGGQGKGKTQYF. In DNA form, the CDR3 reads TGTGCCAGCAGCTTAGGAGGACAGGGGAAAGGAAAGACCCAGTACTTC.

The gene calls are TRBV27 and TRBJ2-7, with 9 bases aligning to TRBD1. Germline V gene data show CDR1 as MNHEY and CDR2 as SMNVEV (reference sequence). V was clipped by 10 bases and J by 0 bases; unmatched bases: 7. CDR3 size: 14 residues. This CDR3 reads CATRPGQGSYEQYF. The CDR3, as DNA: TGTGCCACCCGGCCGGGACAGGGCTCCTACGAGCAGTACTTC.

With respect to this clone: One junction end disagrees with the germline gene, perhaps due to a read error. This chain connects TRBV29-1 to TRBJ2-7; 7 bases fit TRBD1. Germline V gene lookup returns CDR1 SQVTM and CDR2 ANQGSEA. This CDR3 is 14 amino acids long. DNA of the CDR3: TGCAGCGTTCAGACCGGGACAGATTCCTTCGAGCAGTACTTC. Its protein is CSVQTGTDSFEQYF.

The chain links TRBV27 to TRBJ1-6; TRBD1 matches at 8 bases. J lost 2 bases, V lost 6 bases, and 12 bases had no gene match. Germline CDR1 reads MNHEY; CDR2 reads SMNVEV (reference sequence). This CDR3 is 18 amino acids long. In nucleotides, the CDR3 is TGTGCCAGCAGGGGGCGGAGGACGACAGGGGCCTATAATTCACCCCTCCACTTT. Translated, it gives CASRGRRTTGAYNSPLHF.

The V and J genes are TRBV3-1 (or the pseudogene TRBV3-2) and TRBJ2-7, with 7 bases lining up with TRBD2. The V gene's germline CDR1 is LGHDT and CDR2 YNNKEL (reference sequence). The trim removed 3 bases at V and 0 bases at J, leaving 14 bases unmatched. The CDR3 length is 18 residues. The CDR3 coding sequence is TGTGCCAGCAGCCATTCCACGCTATCTAGCGGTCCCTCCTACGAGCAGTACTTC. This translates into CASSHSTLSSGPSYEQYF.

The J gene is TRBJ2-2, the V gene TRBV11-3, with TRBD2 matching 14 bases. The CDR3 length is 16 residues. CDR1 is SGHNT, CDR2 YENEEA, per germline. With 5 bases clipped from V and 6 bases from J, the junction kept 5 bases outside the gene matches. This CDR3 reads CASSAGLAGGSGELFF. The DNA of the CDR3 is TGTGCCAGCAGCGCTGGACTAGCGGGAGGTTCCGGGGAGCTGTTTTTT.

This chain connects TRBV27 to TRBJ1-1; TRBD1 aligns across 7 bases. Trimming removed 7 bases from V and 2 bases from J; junction bases left unmatched: 7. CDR3 size: 14 residues. The germline gives CDR1 MNHEY, CDR2 SMNVEV (reference sequence). CDR3 sequence: CASKLGQVNTEAFF. As DNA, the CDR3 is TGTGCCAGCAAACTCGGACAGGTTAACACTGAAGCTTTCTTT.

The chain couples TRBV7-9 to TRBJ1-1, with TRBD1 as a possible D gene (6 bases). The V end lost 4 bases, the J end lost 0 bases, and 12 bases lay between the germline ends. The CDR3 is 15 amino acids. In germline, CDR1 is SEHNR, CDR2 FQNEAQ (reference sequence). For the CDR3, the DNA is TGTGCCAGCAGCTCAGGGGTGGGTATGAACACTGAAGCTTTCTTT. Amino acid sequence: CASSSGVGMNTEAFF.

The rearrangement links TRBV2 to TRBJ1-5; D unclear. Germline loops: CDR1 SNHLY, CDR2 FYNNEI. Trimming took off 3 bases at V and 2 bases at J, with 11 bases between the two ends. The CDR3 extends over 15 amino acids. In DNA form, the CDR3 reads TGTGCCAGCAGTGAGCTGCGGGGTGGCAATCAGCCCCAGCATTTT. It encodes CASSELRGGNQPQHF.

The chain is built from TRBV3-1 (or the pseudogene TRBV3-2) and TRBJ2-7; D uncertain. Looked up from germline, CDR1 is LGHDT and CDR2 is YNNKEL (reference sequence). Trimming cost V 4 bases and J 7 bases, with 14 bases left between them. CDR3 length: 13 amino acids. CDR3 sequence (DNA): TGTGCCAGCAGCCCTACGACCGACGGGGAGCAGTACTTC. This gives the protein CASSPTTDGEQYF.